Listed here are 19 T cell receptor beta chains from one sample, sequenced in a study of T cell changes during pregnancy in multiple sclerosis. Assay used: immunoSEQ multiplex PCR; TCRdb lists only in-frame clones, some missing. This table has roughly 80,000 clones, about 93% appearing once. This specimen was peripheral blood, taken after pregnancy. The origin of the receptors is a female donor in good health, enrolled as a control in a pregnancy study.

This chain joins TRBV6-5 and TRBJ1-1; possibly TRBD1 for D (6 bases). Germline CDR1 reads MNHEY; CDR2 reads SVGAGI. The CDR3 extends over 12 amino acids. Trimming shortened V by 5 bases and J by 4 bases, and 8 bases separated the two germline ends. CDR3 in amino acids: CASSPTGTEAFF. The CDR3 DNA reads TGTGCCAGCAGTCCGACAGGCACTGAAGCTTTCTTT.

The chain is built from TRBV19 and TRBJ1-2; D uncertain. This CDR3 is 13 amino acids long. Germline CDR1 reads LNHDA; CDR2 reads SQIVND (reference sequence). V dropped 3 bases and J dropped 3 bases, with 8 bases sitting between them. This CDR3 reads CASSIQQHYGYTF. In nucleotides, the CDR3 is TGTGCCAGTAGTATCCAACAGCACTATGGCTACACCTTC.

The chain uses TRBV5-3 and TRBJ2-1; D remains ambiguous. TRBV5-3 is an ORF, and what it does is uncertain. Deletions cut 4 bases from V and 0 bases from J, with 11 bases between. The CDR3 spans 15 residues. Written as DNA, the CDR3 is TGTGCCAGAAGCCCCCTTAATCCCTCCTACAATGAGCAGTTCTTC. Protein: CARSPLNPSYNEQFF.

The chain couples TRBV27 to TRBJ2-5; D may be TRBD2 (7 bases). Per germline, CDR1 MNHEY and CDR2 SMNVEV (reference sequence). V was shortened by 3 bases and J by 4 bases, with 18 bases between the two germline ends. The CDR3 is made up of 16 amino acids. The CDR3 DNA reads as TGTGCCAGCAGTTTTTACGGGGGGCGGGATTTAGAGACCCAGTACTTC. Protein product: CASSFYGGRDLETQYF.

The rearrangement uses TRBV30 and TRBJ1-2, with D maybe TRBD1 (5 bases). The V gene's germline CDR1 is GTSNPN and CDR2 SVGIG (reference sequence). The CDR3 sequence is 15 residues long. The V end was cut by 4 bases, the J end by 8 bases, with 23 bases between. CDR3 sequence (DNA): TGTGCCTGGAACCCCCCCGAGGCAGGGAAGGGAGGCTACACCTTC. As protein: CAWNPPEAGKGGYTF.

The chain is built from TRBV10-3 and TRBJ2-3; D is unresolved. Per germline, CDR1 ENHRY and CDR2 SYGVKD. Trimming pared 11 bases from V and 3 bases from J, leaving 12 bases between. This CDR3 comprises 12 residues. The CDR3 loop is CAVRPGTDTQYF. DNA of the CDR3: TGTGCCGTCCGTCCCGGGACAGATACGCAGTATTTT.

This clone has a single count. The chain employs TRBV19 and TRBJ2-1; 9 positions agree with TRBD1. This CDR3 contains 12 residues. The germline V gene encodes CDR1 LNHDA and CDR2 SQIVND (reference sequence). With V trimmed by 8 bases and J by 10 bases, 6 bases remained unmatched. CDR3 nucleotide sequence: TGTGCCAGTCACAGGGGGCGAGGGGAGCAGTTCTTC. As protein: CASHRGRGEQFF. The variable domain in full, completed from reference TRBV19 and TRBJ2-1, reads DGGITQSPKYLFRKEGQNVTLSCEQNLNHDAMYWYRQDPGQGLRLIYYSQIVNDFQKGDIAEGYSVSREKKESFPLTVTSAQKNPTAFYLCASHRGRGEQFFGPGTRLTVL.

The chain couples TRBV29-1 to TRBJ1-1, with 8 bases matching TRBD1. V was clipped by 8 bases and J by 5 bases; unmatched bases: 19. Germline CDR1 and CDR2: SQVTM and ANQGSEA. The CDR3 contains 16 residues. The CDR3 loop is CSTRLDRGKRETEAFF. The CDR3 coding sequence is TGCAGCACTCGACTCGACAGGGGAAAAAGAGAAACTGAAGCTTTCTTT.

The chain has TRBV14 and TRBJ2-1; 8 nucleotides line up with TRBD2. Germline trimming cut 3 bases from V and 10 bases from J; bases unmatched to any gene: 11. CDR3 length: 15 residues. Per germline, CDR1 SGHDN and CDR2 FVKESK. The CDR3 loop is CASSQPGLGTKEQFF. CDR3 DNA sequence: TGTGCCAGCAGCCAGCCGGGACTAGGGACGAAGGAGCAGTTCTTC. Together with reference TRBV14 and TRBJ2-1, the CDR3 gives the full variable domain: EAGVTQFPSHSVIEKGQTVTLRCDPISGHDNLYWYRRVMGKEIKFLLHFVKESKQDESGMPNNRFLAERTGGTYSTLKVQPAELEDSGVYFCASSQPGLGTKEQFFGPGTRLTVL.

This CDR3 reads CASSPEMNTEAFF. The CDR3 nucleotides are TGTGCCAGCTCACCAGAGATGAACACTGAAGCTTTCTTT. V usage is TRBV18 and J usage is TRBJ1-1; D is undetermined. CDR1 is KGHSH and CDR2 is LQKENI in the germline V gene. Deletions cut 2 bases from V and 0 bases from J, with 4 bases between. The CDR3 contains 13 residues.

This clone appeared a few times. The chain is built from TRBV21-1 and TRBJ1-5. TRBV21-1 is annotated as a pseudogene. The CDR3 has 10 residues. This chain's CDR3 is CARGGGPQHF. DNA of the CDR3: TGTGCCAGGGGGGGAGGGCCCCAGCATTTT.

The V call is TRBV28, the J call TRBJ2-2; 8 positions agree with TRBD1. CDR1 is MDHEN and CDR2 is SYDVKM in the germline V gene. Germline trimming cut 6 bases from V and 5 bases from J; bases unmatched to any gene: 5. CDR3 size: 14 residues. The CDR3 reads CASRTGVLTGELFF. DNA for the CDR3: TGTGCCAGCAGGACAGGGGTTTTAACCGGGGAGCTGTTTTTT. Based on the CDR3 plus reference TRBV28 and TRBJ2-2, the full variable domain is DVKVTQSSRYLVKRTGEKVFLECVQDMDHENMFWYRQDPGLGLRLIYFSYDVKMKEKGDIPEGYSVSREKKERFSLILESASTNQTSMYLCASRTGVLTGELFFGEGSRLTVL.

The chain couples TRBV27 to TRBJ2-1, with D unclear. The CDR3 consists of 17 residues. Germline V gene lookup returns CDR1 MNHEY and CDR2 SMNVEV (reference sequence). The ends were cut back, 6 bases at V and 0 bases at J, with 18 bases in the middle. CDR3 sequence reads: CASSLDSRLPSYNEQFF. CDR3 sequence (DNA): TGTGCCAGCAGCCTAGACTCCCGACTCCCCTCCTACAATGAGCAGTTCTTC.

CDR3 DNA sequence: TGTGCCAGCAGCTCCTCTAGCGGAACCTACGAGCAGTACTTC. This codes for CASSSSSGTYEQYF. The rearrangement links TRBV7-9 to TRBJ2-7; TRBD2 matches at 7 bases. This CDR3 contains 14 residues. From germline, CDR1 is SEHNR and CDR2 FQNEAQ (reference sequence). The junction had 5 bases not matched to a gene; V was cut back by 4 bases and J by 2 bases.

The chain has TRBV4-3 and TRBJ2-7; D is ambiguous. V lost 1 base and J 3 bases, leaving 7 bases between the germline ends. Germline V gives CDR1 LGHNA, CDR2 YSLEER. The CDR3 sequence is 13 residues long. The CDR3 bases are TGCGCCAGCAGCCAAGTTCCCGGCTACGAGCAGTACTTC. Protein: CASSQVPGYEQYF.

The chain carries TRBV10-3 and TRBJ2-2; 10 bases map to TRBD2. This CDR3 contains 17 residues. V dropped 7 bases and J dropped 7; count of bases not matched to a gene: 15. CDR1 and CDR2 (germline): ENHRY, SYGVKD. This CDR3 reads CAIIRTLAGFAHGELFF. The CDR3 DNA sequence: TGTGCCATCATACGGACACTAGCGGGATTTGCCCACGGGGAGCTGTTTTTT.

The chain links TRBV19 to TRBJ1-3; no reliable D call. CDR1 LNHDA and CDR2 SQIVND come from the germline V gene (reference sequence). V lost 7 bases, J lost 5 bases, and 15 bases lay in between. The CDR3 spans 14 residues. This chain's CDR3 is CASIRSGGRNTIYF. CDR3 coding DNA: TGTGCCAGTATCCGGTCGGGTGGAAGAAACACCATATATTTT.

There are a few counts of this clone. The genes are TRBV6-4 and TRBJ1-2; D is possibly TRBD1 (5 bases). Trimming stripped 2 bases from V and 8 bases from J, with 15 bases between. The CDR3 contains 14 residues. Germline V gene lookup returns CDR1 MRHNA and CDR2 SNTAGT. The chain's CDR3 is CASSDGGGGDGYTF. The CDR3, as DNA: TGTGCCAGCAGTGACGGGGGTGGAGGGGACGGCTACACCTTC.

J is TRBJ2-5 and V is TRBV29-1, with D tentatively TRBD1 (5 bases). This CDR3 spans 14 amino acids. CDR1 is SQVTM and CDR2 is ANQGSEA in the germline V gene. V gave up 6 bases and J gave up 2 bases, with 16 bases separating them. The CDR3 nucleotides read TGCAGCGTCCCTACGCAGGGCCAACAAGAGACCCAGTACTTC. This codes for CSVPTQGQQETQYF.